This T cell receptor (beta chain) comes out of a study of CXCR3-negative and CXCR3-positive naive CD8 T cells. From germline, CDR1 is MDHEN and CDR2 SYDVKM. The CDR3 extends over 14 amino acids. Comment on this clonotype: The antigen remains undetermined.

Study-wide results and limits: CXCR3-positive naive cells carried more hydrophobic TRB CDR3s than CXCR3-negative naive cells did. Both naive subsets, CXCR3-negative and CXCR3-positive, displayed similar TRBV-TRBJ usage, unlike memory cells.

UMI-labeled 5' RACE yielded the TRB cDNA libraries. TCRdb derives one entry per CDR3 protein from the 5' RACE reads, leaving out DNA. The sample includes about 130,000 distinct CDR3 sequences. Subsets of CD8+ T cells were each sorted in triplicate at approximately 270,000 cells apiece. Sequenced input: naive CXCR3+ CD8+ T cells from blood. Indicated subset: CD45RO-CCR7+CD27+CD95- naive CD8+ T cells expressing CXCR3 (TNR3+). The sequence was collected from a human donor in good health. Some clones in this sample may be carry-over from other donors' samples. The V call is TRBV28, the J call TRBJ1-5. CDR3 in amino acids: CASSLRTGNQPQHF.